This TCR beta chain is drawn from a study of regulatory dendritic cells for organ transplantation. CD4+ or CD8+ T cells were sorted as naive CD45RA+ or memory CD45RO+. Assay used: immunoSEQ multiplex PCR; TCRdb lists only in-frame clones, some missing. The table shows fewer than 50,000 clones, with around nine tenths occurring only once. Details on this clone: What it binds is not known.

Findings and limits, study-wide: Memory CD8+ clonal expansion seemed more limited with regulatory than mature dendritic cells.

Germline V gene sequence: CDR1 SNHLY, CDR2 FYNNEI. The CDR3 has 11 residues. V lost 6 bases and J 6 bases, leaving 7 bases between the germline ends. The chain combines TRBV2 with TRBJ2-3, with unresolved D. The sequenced sample was naive CD8+ T cells from blood. Subset given: CD45RA+ naive T cells. This TCR came from a human donor in good health. CDR3 sequence (DNA): TGTGCCAGCAGGAGCTTGGATACGCAGTATTTT. It translates to CASRSLDTQYF.